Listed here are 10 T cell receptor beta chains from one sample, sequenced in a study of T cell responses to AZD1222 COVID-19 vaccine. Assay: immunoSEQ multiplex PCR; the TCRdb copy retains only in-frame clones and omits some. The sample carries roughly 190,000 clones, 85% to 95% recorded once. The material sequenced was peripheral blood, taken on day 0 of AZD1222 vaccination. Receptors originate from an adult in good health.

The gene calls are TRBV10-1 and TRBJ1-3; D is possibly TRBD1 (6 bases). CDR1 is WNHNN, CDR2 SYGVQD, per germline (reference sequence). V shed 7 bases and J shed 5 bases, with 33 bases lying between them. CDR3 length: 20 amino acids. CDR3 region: CASNTFLPRGDILVRNTIYF. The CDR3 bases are TGCGCCAGCAATACCTTCTTGCCCCGGGGGGACATTCTCGTCAGAAACACCATATATTTT.

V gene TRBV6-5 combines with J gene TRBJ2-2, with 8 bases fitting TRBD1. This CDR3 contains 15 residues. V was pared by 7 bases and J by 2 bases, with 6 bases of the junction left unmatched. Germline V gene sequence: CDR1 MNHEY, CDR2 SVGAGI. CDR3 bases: TGTGCCAGCATCAGAGGACAGGGCAACACCGGGGAGCTGTTTTTT. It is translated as CASIRGQGNTGELFF.

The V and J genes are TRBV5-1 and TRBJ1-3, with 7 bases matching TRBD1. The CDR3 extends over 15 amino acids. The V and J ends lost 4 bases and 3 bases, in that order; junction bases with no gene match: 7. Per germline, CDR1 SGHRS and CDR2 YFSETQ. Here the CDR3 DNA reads TGCGCCAGCAGCCGAACAGGGGACTATGGAAACACCATATATTTT. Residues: CASSRTGDYGNTIYF.

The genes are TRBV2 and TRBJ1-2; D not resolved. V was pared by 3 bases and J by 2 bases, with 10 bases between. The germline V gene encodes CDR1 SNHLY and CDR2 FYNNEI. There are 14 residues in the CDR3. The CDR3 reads CASSDVSQNYGYTF. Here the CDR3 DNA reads TGTGCCAGCAGTGATGTGTCACAGAACTATGGCTACACCTTC.

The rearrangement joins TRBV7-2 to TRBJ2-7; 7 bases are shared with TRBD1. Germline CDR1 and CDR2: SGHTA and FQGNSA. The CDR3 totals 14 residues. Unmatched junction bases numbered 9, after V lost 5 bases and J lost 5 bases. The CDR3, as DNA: TGTGCCAGCAGCCCACAAGGGACAGTTCACGAGCAGTACTTC. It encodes CASSPQGTVHEQYF. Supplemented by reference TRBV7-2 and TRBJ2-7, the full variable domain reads GAGVSQSPSNKVTEKGKDVELRCDPISGHTALYWYRQSLGQGLEFLIYFQGNSAPDKSGLPSDRFSAERTGGSVSTLTIQRTQQEDSAVYLCASSPQGTVHEQYFGPGTRLTVT.

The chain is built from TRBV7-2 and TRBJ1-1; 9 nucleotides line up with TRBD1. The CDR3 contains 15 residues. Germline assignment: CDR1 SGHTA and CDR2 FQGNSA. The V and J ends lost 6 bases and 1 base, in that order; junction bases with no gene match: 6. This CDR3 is CASRSPGQGNTEAFF. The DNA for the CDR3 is TGTGCCAGCAGATCACCGGGACAGGGGAACACTGAAGCTTTCTTT.

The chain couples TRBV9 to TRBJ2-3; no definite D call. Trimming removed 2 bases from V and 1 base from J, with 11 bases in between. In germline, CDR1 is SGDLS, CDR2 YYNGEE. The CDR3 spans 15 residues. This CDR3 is CASSVKAVRTDTQYF. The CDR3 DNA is TGTGCCAGCAGCGTGAAGGCGGTCCGCACAGATACGCAGTATTTT.

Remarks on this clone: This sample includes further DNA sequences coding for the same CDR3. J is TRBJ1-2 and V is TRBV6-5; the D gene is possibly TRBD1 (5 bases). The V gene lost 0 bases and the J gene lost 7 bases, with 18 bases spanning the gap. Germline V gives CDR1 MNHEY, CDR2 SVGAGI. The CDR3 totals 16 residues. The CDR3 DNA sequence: TGTGCCAGCAGTTACTCGGGACGGGGATGGGGAGGTGGCTACACCTTC. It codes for CASSYSGRGWGGGYTF.

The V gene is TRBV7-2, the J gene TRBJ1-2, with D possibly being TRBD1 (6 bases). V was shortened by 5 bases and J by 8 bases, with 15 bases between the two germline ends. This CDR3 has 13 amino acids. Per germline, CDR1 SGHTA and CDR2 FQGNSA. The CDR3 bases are TGTGCCAGCAGCGAACAGGGAGGATGGGGCTACACCTTC. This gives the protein CASSEQGGWGYTF.

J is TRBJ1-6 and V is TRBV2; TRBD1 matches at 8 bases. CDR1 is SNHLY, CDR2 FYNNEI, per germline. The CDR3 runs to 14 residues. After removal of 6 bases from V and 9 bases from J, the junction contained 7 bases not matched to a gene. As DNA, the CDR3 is TGTGCCAGCAGCGGACAGGGTAGTAGTTCACCCCTCCACTTT. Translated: CASSGQGSSSPLHF.